Listed here are 6 T cell receptor beta chains from one sample, sequenced in a study of blood T cell repertoires in COVID-19. Libraries were prepared by immunoSEQ multiplex PCR; TCRdb keeps only in-frame clonotypes and omits some of them. The data contain around 30,000 clones, over 70% of them singletons. The sample taken for sequencing was peripheral blood. These receptors were obtained from a woman in her 70s with active or convalescent COVID-19.

The CDR3 nucleotides read TGTGCCAGCAGTCCAGGGATATATGGCTACACCTTC. Its translation is CASSPGIYGYTF. This chain joins TRBV2 and TRBJ1-2, with a possible D match to TRBD1 (5 bases). V lost 5 bases and J 5 bases, leaving 9 bases between the germline ends. The CDR3 runs 12 residues. Germline CDR1 SNHLY, CDR2 FYNNEI.

This clone was picked up a small number of times. The V call is TRBV5-6, the J call TRBJ1-2, with D perhaps TRBD1 (5 bases). Germline loops: CDR1 SGHDT, CDR2 YYEEEE. The CDR3 is 16 amino acids. Trimming took off 2 bases at V and 4 bases at J, with 18 bases between the two ends. In nucleotides, the CDR3 is TGTGCCAGCAGCTTTACCAGAGACAGCAGACTCTATGGCTACACCTTC. This encodes CASSFTRDSRLYGYTF.

This sequence joins TRBV2 and TRBJ1-2; TRBD1 matches at 9 bases. Germline CDR1 and CDR2: SNHLY and FYNNEI. Trimming took 5 bases from V and 3 from J; bases not matched to a gene: 7. This CDR3 has 15 amino acids. CDR3 DNA sequence: TGTGCCAGCAGTCCCGGGACAGGGACCGACTATGGCTACACCTTC. This translates into CASSPGTGTDYGYTF.

The chain is built from TRBV6-1 and TRBJ1-1; TRBD1 might be the D (6 bases). Germline CDR1 and CDR2: MNHNS and SASEGT. V was shortened by 0 bases and J by 4 bases, with 24 bases between the two germline ends. The CDR3 is 19 amino acids. CDR3 DNA sequence: TGTGCCAGCAGTGAAGCCTTCTCCTTAGGGGGACATAGAGGCACTGAAGCTTTCTTT. Its protein product is CASSEAFSLGGHRGTEAFF.

The chain employs TRBV7-2 and TRBJ1-4, with 11 positions matching TRBD1. The CDR3 loop spans 16 amino acids. The V and J ends lost 3 bases and 5 bases, in that order; junction bases with no gene match: 5. CDR1 is SGHTA and CDR2 is FQGNSA in the germline V gene. CDR3 region: CASSFGTGGTNEKLFF. The CDR3 nucleotides read TGTGCCAGCAGCTTTGGGACAGGGGGAACCAATGAAAAACTGTTTTTT.

The chain employs TRBV29-1 and TRBJ1-2, with unresolved D. Trimming pared 3 bases from V and 4 bases from J, leaving 6 bases between. The CDR3 spans 11 residues. Germline V gene sequence: CDR1 SQVTM, CDR2 ANQGSEA. This CDR3 is CSVEFGYGYTF. In nucleotides, the CDR3 is TGCAGCGTTGAGTTCGGCTATGGCTACACCTTC.